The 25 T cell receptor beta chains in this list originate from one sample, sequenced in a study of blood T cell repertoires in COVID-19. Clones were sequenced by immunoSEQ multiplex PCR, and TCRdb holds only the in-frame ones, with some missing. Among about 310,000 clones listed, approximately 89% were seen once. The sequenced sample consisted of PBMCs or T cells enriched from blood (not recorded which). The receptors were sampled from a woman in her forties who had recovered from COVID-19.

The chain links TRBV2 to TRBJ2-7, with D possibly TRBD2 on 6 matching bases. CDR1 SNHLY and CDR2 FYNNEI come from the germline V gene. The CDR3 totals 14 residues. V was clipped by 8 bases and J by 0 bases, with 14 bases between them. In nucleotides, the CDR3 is TGTGCCAGCGGAGGGAAAAGGTTCTCCTACGAGCAGTACTTC. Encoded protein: CASGGKRFSYEQYF. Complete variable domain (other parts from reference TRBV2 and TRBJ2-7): EPEVTQTPSHQVTQMGQEVILRCVPISNHLYFYWYRQILGQKVEFLVSFYNNEISEKSEIFDDQFSVERPDGSNFTLKIRSTKLEDSAMYFCASGGKRFSYEQYFGPGTRLTVT.

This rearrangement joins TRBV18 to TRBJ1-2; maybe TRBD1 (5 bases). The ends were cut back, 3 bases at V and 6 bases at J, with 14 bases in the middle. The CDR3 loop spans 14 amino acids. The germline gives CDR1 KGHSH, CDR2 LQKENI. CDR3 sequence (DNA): TGTGCCAGCTCACCGGGAAGGGGCGGCCATGGCTACACCTTC. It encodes CASSPGRGGHGYTF.

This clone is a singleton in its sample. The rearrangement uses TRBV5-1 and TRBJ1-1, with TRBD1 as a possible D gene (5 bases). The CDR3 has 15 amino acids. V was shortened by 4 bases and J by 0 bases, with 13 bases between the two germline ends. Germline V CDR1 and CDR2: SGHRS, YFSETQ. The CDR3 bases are TGCGCCAGCAGCGTGGGACTCCTCTTGAACACTGAAGCTTTCTTT. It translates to CASSVGLLLNTEAFF. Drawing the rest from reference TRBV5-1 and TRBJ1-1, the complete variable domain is KAGVTQTPRYLIKTRGQQVTLSCSPISGHRSVSWYQQTPGQGLQFLFEYFSETQRNKGNFPGRFSGRQFSNSRSEMNVSTLELGDSALYLCASSVGLLLNTEAFFGQGTRLTVV.

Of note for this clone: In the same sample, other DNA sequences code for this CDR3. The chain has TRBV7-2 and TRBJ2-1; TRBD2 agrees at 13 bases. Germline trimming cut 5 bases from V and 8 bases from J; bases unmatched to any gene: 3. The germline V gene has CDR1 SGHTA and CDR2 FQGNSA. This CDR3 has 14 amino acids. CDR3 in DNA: TGTGCCAGCAGCCCTGGACTAGCGGGGGATGAGCAGTTCTTC. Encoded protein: CASSPGLAGDEQFF.

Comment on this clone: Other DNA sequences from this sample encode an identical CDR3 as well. The CDR3 DNA follows: TGTGCCAGTAGTATAGTAGCGGGAGGCACAGATACGCAGTATTTT. This sequence encodes CASSIVAGGTDTQYF. The chain has TRBV19 and TRBJ2-3; 9 nucleotides match TRBD2. The CDR3 has 15 residues. Germline V gene sequence: CDR1 LNHDA, CDR2 SQIVND (reference sequence). Trimming cost V 1 base and J 1 base; bases outside gene matches: 0.

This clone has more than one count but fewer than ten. In nucleotides, the CDR3 is TGTGCCAGCAGTAGCAACGCGGGTAATTCACCCCTCCACTTT. Translating it yields CASSSNAGNSPLHF. The chain employs TRBV6-6 and TRBJ1-6; no clear D. With 5 bases removed from V and 6 bases from J, the gap between germline ends came to 11 bases. Germline loops: CDR1 MNHNY, CDR2 SVGAGI (reference sequence). This CDR3 is built from 14 residues.

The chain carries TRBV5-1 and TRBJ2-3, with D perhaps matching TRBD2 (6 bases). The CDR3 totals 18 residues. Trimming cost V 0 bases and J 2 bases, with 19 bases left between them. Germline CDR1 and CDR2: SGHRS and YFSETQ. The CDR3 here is CASSLVGGNDLYTDTQYF. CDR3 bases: TGCGCCAGCAGCTTGGTAGGCGGGAACGATCTCTACACAGATACGCAGTATTTT. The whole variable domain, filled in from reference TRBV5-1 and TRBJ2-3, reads KAGVTQTPRYLIKTRGQQVTLSCSPISGHRSVSWYQQTPGQGLQFLFEYFSETQRNKGNFPGRFSGRQFSNSRSEMNVSTLELGDSALYLCASSLVGGNDLYTDTQYFGPGTRLTVL.

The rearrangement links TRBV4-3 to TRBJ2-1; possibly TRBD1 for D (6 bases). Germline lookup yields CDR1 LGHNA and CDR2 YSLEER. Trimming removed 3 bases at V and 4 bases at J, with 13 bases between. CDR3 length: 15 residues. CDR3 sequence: CASSQPGHLYNEQFF. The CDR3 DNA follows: TGCGCCAGCAGCCAGCCGGGACACCTATACAATGAGCAGTTCTTC.

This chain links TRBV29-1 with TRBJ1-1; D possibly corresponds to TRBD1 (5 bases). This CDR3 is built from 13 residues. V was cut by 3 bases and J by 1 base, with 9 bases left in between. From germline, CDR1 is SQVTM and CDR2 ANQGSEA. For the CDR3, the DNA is TGCAGCGTTGAGGTCGGGGGGAACACTGAAGCTTTCTTT. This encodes CSVEVGGNTEAFF.

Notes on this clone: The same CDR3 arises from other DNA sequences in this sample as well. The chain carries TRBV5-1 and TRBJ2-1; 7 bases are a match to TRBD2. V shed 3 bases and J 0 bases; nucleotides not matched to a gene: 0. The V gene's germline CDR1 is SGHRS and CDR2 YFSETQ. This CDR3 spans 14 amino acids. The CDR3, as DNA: TGCGCCAGCAGCTCGGGGGGCTCCTACAATGAGCAGTTCTTC. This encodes CASSSGGSYNEQFF.

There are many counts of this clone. CDR3 region: CSVLQGGNTEAFF. The CDR3 coding sequence is TGCAGCGTTTTACAGGGCGGTAACACTGAAGCTTTCTTT. The chain is built from TRBV29-1 and TRBJ1-1, with D possibly being TRBD1 (6 bases). Trimming cost V 5 bases and J 2 bases, with 12 bases left between them. Germline V lookup: CDR1 SQVTM, CDR2 ANQGSEA. CDR3 length: 13 residues.

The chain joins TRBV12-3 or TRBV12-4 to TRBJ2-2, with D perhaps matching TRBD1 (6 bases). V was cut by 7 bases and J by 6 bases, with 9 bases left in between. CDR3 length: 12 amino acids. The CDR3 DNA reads TGTGCCAGCAAACAGGGTCCCGGGGAGCTGTTTTTT. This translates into CASKQGPGELFF.

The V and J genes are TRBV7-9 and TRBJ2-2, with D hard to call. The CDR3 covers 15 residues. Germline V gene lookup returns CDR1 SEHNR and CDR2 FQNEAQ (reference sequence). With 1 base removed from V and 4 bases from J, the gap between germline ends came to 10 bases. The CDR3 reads CASSLGSVPTGELFF. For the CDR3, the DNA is TGTGCCAGCAGCTTAGGTTCAGTTCCCACCGGGGAGCTGTTTTTT.

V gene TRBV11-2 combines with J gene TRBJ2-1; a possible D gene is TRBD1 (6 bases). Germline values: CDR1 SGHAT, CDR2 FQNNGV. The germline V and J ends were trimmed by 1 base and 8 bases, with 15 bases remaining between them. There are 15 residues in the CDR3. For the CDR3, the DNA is TGTGCCAGCAGCTTAGGGGCAGGGGTTGTGGATGAGCAGTTCTTC. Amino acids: CASSLGAGVVDEQFF.

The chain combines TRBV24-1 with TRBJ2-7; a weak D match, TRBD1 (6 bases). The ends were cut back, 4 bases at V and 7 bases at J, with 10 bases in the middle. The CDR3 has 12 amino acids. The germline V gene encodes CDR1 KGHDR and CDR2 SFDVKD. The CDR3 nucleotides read TGTGCCACCAGTGACAGGGGTCGGGAGCAGTACTTC. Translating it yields CATSDRGREQYF.

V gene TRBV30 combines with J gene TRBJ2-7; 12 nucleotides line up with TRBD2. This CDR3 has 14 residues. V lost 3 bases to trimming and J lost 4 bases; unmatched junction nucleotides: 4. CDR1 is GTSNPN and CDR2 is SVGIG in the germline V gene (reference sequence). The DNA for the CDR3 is TGTGCCTGGAGCGGACTAGCGGGGTGGTACGAGCAGTACTTC. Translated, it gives CAWSGLAGWYEQYF.

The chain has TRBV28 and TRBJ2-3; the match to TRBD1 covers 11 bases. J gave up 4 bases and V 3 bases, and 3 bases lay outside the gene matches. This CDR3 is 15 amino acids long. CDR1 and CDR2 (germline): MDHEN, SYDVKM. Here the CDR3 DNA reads TGTGCCAGCAGTTTTTTGGACAGGGGGCCAGATACGCAGTATTTT. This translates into CASSFLDRGPDTQYF.

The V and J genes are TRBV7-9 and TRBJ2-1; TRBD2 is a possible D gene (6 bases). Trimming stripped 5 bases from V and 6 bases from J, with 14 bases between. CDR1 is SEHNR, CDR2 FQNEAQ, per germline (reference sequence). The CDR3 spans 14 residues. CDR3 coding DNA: TGTGCCAGCAGCCGAGGAGGGCCGGGCAATGAGCAGTTCTTC. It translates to CASSRGGPGNEQFF.

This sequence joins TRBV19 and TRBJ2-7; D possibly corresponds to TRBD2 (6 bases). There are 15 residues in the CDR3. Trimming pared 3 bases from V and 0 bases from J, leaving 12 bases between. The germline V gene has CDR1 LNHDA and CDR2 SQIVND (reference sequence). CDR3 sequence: CASSMGGRSSYEQYF. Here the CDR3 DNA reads TGTGCCAGTAGTATGGGGGGACGGAGCTCCTACGAGCAGTACTTC.

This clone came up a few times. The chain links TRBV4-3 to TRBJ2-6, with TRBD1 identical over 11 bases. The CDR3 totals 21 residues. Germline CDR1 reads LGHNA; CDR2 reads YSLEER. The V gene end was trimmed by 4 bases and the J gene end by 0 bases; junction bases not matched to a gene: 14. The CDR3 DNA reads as TGCGCCAGCAGCCTCCGACCTCGTACCGGGACAGGGGGCTCTGGGGCCAACGTCCTGACTTTC. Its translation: CASSLRPRTGTGGSGANVLTF.

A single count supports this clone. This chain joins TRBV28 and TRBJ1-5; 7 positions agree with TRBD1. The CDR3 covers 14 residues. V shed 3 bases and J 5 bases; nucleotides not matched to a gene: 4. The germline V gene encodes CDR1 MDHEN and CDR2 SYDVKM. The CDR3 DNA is TGTGCCAGCAGTTTTTCAGGGGGTTATCAGCCCCAGCATTTT. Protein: CASSFSGGYQPQHF.

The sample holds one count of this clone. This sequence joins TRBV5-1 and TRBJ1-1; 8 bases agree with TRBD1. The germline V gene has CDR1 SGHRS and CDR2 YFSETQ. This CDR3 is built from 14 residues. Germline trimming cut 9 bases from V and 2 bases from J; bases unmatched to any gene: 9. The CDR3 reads CATSSAGGNTEAFF. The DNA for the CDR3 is TGCGCCACGAGTTCGGCAGGGGGCAACACTGAAGCTTTCTTT.

CDR3 coding DNA: TGTGCCAGCAGCTTACAGGTCATGAACACTGAAGCTTTCTTT. It codes for CASSLQVMNTEAFF. The chain joins TRBV6-2 or TRBV6-3 to TRBJ1-1; D possibly corresponds to TRBD1 (5 bases). V was clipped by 6 bases and J by 0 bases, with 11 bases between them. CDR1 MNHEY and CDR2 SVGEGT come from the germline V gene. This CDR3 has 14 residues.

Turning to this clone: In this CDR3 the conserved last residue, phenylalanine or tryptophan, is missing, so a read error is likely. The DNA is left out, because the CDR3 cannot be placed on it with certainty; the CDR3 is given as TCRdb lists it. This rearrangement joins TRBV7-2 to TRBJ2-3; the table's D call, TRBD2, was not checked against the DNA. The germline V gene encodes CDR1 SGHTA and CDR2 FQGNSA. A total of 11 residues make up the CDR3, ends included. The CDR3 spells CASSSLARAHP.

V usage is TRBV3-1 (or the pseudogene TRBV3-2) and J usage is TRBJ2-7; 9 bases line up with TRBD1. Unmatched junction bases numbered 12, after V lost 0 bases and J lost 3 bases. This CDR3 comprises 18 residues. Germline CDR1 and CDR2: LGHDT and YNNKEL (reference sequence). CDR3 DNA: TGTGCCAGCAGCCAAGATAGAGACAGGGGGAATTTTATCTACGAGCAGTACTTC. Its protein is CASSQDRDRGNFIYEQYF.